Described below is a single T cell receptor beta chain sequence and its context. The antigen is not known. The CDR3 length is 14 residues. V was cut by 4 bases and J by 5 bases, with 9 bases left in between. Looked up from germline, CDR1 is SNHLY and CDR2 is FYNNEI. This record belongs to a study of beta chain features in type 1 diabetes. At the level of the study: Regarding age, gender and cell yields, patients proved similar to healthy donors.

Isolated RNA was reverse transcribed in full, so expressed TCRB transcripts were sequenced. Profiled with immunoSEQ multiplex PCR; TCRdb holds only in-frame clones, not every one. The sample shows around 600,000 clones, around 12% of them seen only once. Each sorted population was over 95% pure. Whole-study results and caveats: Reduced insertions and increased deletions marked VDJ junctions in type 1 diabetes patients. Shorter TCRB CDR3s, moderately but significantly so, were found in Type 1 diabetes patients in all four CD4+ subsets.

The specimen sequenced was naive CD4+ T cells from blood. This TCR was sampled from a man aged 25-40 years with type 1 diabetes. V is TRBV2 and J is TRBJ1-6; D gene unclear. CDR3 residues: CASSGNGDNSPLHF. The DNA of the CDR3 is TGTGCCAGCAGTGGAAACGGGGATAATTCACCCCTCCACTTT. Variable domain in full (rest from reference TRBV2 and TRBJ1-6): EPEVTQTPSHQVTQMGQEVILRCVPISNHLYFYWYRQILGQKVEFLVSFYNNEISEKSEIFDDQFSVERPDGSNFTLKIRSTKLEDSAMYFCASSGNGDNSPLHFGNGTRLTVT.